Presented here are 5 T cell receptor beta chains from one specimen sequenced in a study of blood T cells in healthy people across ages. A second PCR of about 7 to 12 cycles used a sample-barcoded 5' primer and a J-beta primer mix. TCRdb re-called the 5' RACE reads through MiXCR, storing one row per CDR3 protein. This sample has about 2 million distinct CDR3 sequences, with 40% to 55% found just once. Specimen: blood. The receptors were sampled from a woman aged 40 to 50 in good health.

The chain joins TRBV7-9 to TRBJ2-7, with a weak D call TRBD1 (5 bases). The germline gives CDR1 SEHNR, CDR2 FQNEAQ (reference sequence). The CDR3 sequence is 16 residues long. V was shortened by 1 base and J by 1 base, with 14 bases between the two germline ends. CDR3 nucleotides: TGTGCCAGCAGCTTAGGGGGCGGCCATTCATCCTACGAGCAGTACTTC. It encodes CASSLGGGHSSYEQYF. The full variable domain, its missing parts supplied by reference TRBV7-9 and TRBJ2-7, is DTGVSQNPRHKITKRGQNVTFRCDPISEHNRLYWYRQTLGQGPEFLTYFQNEAQLEKSRLLSDRFSAERPKGSFSTLEIQRTEQGDSAMYLCASSLGGGHSSYEQYFGPGTRLTVT.

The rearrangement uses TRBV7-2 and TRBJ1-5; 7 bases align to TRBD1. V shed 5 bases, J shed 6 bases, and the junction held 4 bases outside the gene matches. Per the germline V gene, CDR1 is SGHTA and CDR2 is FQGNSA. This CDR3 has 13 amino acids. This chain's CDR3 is CASSASGGQPQHF. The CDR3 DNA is TGTGCCAGCAGCGCTTCAGGGGGTCAGCCCCAGCATTTT.

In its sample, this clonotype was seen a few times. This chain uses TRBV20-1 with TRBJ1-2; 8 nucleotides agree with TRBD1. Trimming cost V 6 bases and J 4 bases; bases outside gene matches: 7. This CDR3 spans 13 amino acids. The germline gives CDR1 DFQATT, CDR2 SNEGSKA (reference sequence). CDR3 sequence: CSAPTGVGYGYTF. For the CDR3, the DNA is TGCAGTGCGCCGACAGGGGTCGGCTATGGCTACACCTTC.

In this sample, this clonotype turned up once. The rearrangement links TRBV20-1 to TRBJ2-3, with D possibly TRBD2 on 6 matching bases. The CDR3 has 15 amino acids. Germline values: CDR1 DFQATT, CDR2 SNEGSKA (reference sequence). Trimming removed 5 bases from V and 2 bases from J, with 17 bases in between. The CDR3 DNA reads TGCAGTGCTTCGTGGCTCGGGGACTTCACAGATACGCAGTATTTT. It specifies CSASWLGDFTDTQYF.

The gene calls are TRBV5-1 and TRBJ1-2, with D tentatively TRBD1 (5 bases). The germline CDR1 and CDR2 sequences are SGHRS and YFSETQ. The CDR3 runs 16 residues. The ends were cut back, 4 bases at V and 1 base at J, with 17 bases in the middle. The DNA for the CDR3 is TGCGCCAGCAGCCCCGGGGGGACGGTTGTTAACTATGGCTACACCTTC. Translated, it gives CASSPGGTVVNYGYTF.